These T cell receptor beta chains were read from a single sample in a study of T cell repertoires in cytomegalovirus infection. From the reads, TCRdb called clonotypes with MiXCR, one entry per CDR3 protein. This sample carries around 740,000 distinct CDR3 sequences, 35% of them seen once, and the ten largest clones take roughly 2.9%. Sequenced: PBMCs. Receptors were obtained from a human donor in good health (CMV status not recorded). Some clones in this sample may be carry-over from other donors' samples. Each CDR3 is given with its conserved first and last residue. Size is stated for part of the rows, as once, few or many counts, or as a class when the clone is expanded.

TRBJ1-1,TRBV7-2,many,CASSLGKLGQGRNLNTEAFF
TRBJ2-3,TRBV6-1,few,CASGGQGIDTQYF
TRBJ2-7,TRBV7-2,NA,CARSLEASGIGEQYF
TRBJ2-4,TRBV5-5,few,CASTEGGPFTKNIQYF
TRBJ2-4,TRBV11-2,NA,CASSLGGTSGNKNIQYF
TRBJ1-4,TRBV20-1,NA,CSASRDGRTNEKLFF
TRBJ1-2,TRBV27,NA,CASSSTGTSYGYTF
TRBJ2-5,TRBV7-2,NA,CASSLAFRLQETQYF
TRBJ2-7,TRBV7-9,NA,CASSLPYRAEQYF
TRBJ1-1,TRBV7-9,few,CASSLWDRGLRTEAFF
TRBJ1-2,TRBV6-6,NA,CASSYSGHGYTF
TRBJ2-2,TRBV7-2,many,CASSPDWGTGELFF
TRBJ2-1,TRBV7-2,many,CASSLGILVNNEQFF
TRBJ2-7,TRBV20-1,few,CSARDPPYEQYF
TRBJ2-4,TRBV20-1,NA,CSASGGRSIQYF
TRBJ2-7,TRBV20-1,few,CSARDQRHLSYEQYF
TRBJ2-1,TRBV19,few,CASSSRGLRNEQFF
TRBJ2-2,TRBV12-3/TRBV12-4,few,CASSSPSGSRSTGELFF
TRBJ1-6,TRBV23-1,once,CARGLGAGKSLNSPLHF
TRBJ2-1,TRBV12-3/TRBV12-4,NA,CASSSWTSGSEQFF
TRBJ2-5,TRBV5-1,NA,CASSLTGDRPQETQYF
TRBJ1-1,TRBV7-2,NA,CASGVPGTNTEAFF
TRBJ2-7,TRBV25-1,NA,CASSLQVFSYEQYF
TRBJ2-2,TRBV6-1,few,CASSEAPRKSGELFF
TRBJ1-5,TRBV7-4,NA,CASSPTGHSNQPQHF
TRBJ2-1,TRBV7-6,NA,CASSSRQGPKGLAGGPLNEQFF
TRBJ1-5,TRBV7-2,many,CASSLDVQGNQPQHF
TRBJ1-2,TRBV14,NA,CASGQGYRYTF
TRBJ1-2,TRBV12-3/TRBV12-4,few,CASSPGKGYTF
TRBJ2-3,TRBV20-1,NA,CSARFGGLVDTQYF
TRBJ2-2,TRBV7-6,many,CASSLVGDTGELFF
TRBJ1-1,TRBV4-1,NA,CASSQERGGSVGGAKRTEAFF
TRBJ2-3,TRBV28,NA,CASSLYGLAGGPGTQYF
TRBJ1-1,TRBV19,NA,CASTPTGGKTEAFF
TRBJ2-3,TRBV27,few,CASRALLDTQYF
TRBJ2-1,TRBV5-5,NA,CASSSLTASGRYNEQFF
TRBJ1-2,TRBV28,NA,CASSTLPGVYGYTF